This T cell receptor (beta chain) stems from a study of spatial heterogeneity in lung cancer (dated by TCRdb to about 2019). Study-level background: Donors were some 67 patients with early-stage, untreated non-small cell lung cancer from the lung TRACERx cohort. Follow-up PBMC samples were sequenced whenever available, and the median time to follow-up was roughly 22 months after resection. More beta-chain than alpha-chain transcripts were consistently detected, likely reflecting higher beta-chain transcript abundance. In the raw uncorrected reads, each unique combination of TCR and UMI appeared more than ten times on average. The study quantitatively compared TCR alpha and beta repertoires across multiple tumor regions, matched nontumor lung and blood in non-small cell lung cancer. TCR repertoire features were related to nonsynonymous mutation counts determined by whole-exome sequencing of tumor tissue. Both alpha and beta chains were TCR-sequenced in samples taken at surgery, namely 220 tumor regions, around 64 matched nontumor lung samples and over 55 PBMC samples. What the work shows at the level of the full study, not this receptor alone: Ubiquitous expanded tumor TCRs were found in blood more often at tumor resection than at routine follow-up. Comparisons of baseline and follow-up blood repertoires included only around 15 patients. Confirming at a functional level the hypothesis that regional TCRs recognize regional mutations was considered to require additional single-cell paired TCR alpha and beta sequencing.

This clonotype was detected many times. No antigen is known for it. No much larger clone exists at a distance of one base, and base qualities are not known. To prepare the library, 5' RACE was applied. These reads were obtained on a NextSeq 500. In the TCR library protocol, a unique molecular identifier was attached to each TCR cDNA molecule so that PCR and sequencing errors could be corrected. The paper's processing steps were these. TCR identification, UMI-based error correction and CDR3 extraction were performed with Decombinator tools. TCRs above a frequency of 2 per 1,000, corresponding to the top 1% of the tumor frequency distribution, were defined as expanded. Renyi diversity was computed with the R vegan package after each repertoire had been subsampled 100 times to 5,000 TCRs. CDR3 similarity networks were constructed using string-kernel similarity of amino acid triplets, with links drawn between CDR3s whose pairwise similarity was above 0.82. The public reads were run again by TCRdb, first through fastp at Q25 and then through MiXCR, and only productive beta chains were kept. For every CDR3 protein sequence, its rows merge into one entry that carries the most common genes and DNA. V and J calls and clone size were set by TCRdb, not the authors. For this sample the table gives about 27,000 distinct CDR3 sequences, of which almost 5.5% were detected only once. Of the sample, roughly 24% falls within the top ten clones.

CDR3 length: 12 amino acids, cysteine to phenylalanine. The sequence is cut down to CDR3 DNA, 36 bases in frame from base 1. Sequences SGHTA (CDR1) and FQGNSA (CDR2) are obtained from the germline V gene. The V and J ends are trimmed by 3 bases and 5 bases, leaving 7 bases between them. The label giving this sample's time point can be read as: blood at routine non-recurrence follow-up after resection. Without any cell sorting, TCR sequencing was performed on whole RNA extracted either from tumor and nontumor lung tissue or from cryopreserved PBMC samples. Only patients for whom sufficient RNA was available from at least two tumor regions were selected for TCR sequencing.

Recombination connected TRBV7-2 to TRBJ1-2; no D gene call is confident. The TCR comes from a female donor with early-stage non-small cell lung cancer. Here the sequenced sample was PBMCs, taken at follow-up. The CDR3 protein: CASSFAEYGYTF. The bases read TGTGCCAGCAGCTTCGCGGAGTATGGCTACACCTTC. The CDR3, completed at both ends by the reference TRBV7-2 and TRBJ1-2 genes, gives the full variable domain GAGVSQSPSNKVTEKGKDVELRCDPISGHTALYWYRQSLGQGLEFLIYFQGNSAPDKSGLPSDRFSAERTGGSVSTLTIQRTQQEDSAVYLCASSFAEYGYTFGSGTRLTVV.